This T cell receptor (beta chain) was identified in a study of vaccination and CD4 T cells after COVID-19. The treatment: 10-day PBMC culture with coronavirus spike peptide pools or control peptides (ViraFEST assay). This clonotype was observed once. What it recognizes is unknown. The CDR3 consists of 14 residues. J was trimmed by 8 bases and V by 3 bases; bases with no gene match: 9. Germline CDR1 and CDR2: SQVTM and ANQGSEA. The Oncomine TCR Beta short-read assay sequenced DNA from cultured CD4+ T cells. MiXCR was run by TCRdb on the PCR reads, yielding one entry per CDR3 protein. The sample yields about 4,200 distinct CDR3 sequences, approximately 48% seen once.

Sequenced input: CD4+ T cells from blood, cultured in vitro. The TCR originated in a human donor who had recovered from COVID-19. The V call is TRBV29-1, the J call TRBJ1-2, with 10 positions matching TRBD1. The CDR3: CSVEGGQGQWGYTF. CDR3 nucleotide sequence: TGCAGCGTTGAGGGGGGACAGGGGCAGTGGGGCTACACCTTC.